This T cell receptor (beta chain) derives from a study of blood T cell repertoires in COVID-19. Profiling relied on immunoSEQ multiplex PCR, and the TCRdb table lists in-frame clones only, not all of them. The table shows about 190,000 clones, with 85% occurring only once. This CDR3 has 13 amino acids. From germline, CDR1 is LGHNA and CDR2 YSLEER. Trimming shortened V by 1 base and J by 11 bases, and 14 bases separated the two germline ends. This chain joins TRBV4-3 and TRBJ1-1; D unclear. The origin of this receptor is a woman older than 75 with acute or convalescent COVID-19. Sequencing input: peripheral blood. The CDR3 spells CASSQAQRAGAFF. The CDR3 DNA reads TGCGCCAGCAGCCAAGCTCAACGCGCCGGGGCTTTCTTT.